The present T cell receptor beta chain was sequenced within a study of human T cells and chemical hapten exposure. As to time point: patch test 3, about 24 weeks after DPC sensitization. The treatment denotes: therapeutic diphenylcyclopropenone sensitization with weekly scalp DPC. The starting material, unfractionated whole blood, was used for total RNA extraction. The V and J ends lost 3 bases and 3 bases, in that order; junction bases with no gene match: 6. Germline-derived CDR1 and CDR2 are SGHRS and YFSETQ. CDR3 length: 16 amino acids. At least ten counts were recorded for this clonotype. Its matching antigen is unknown. Each cDNA molecule in the library carried unique molecular identifiers. TCRdb re-called the RACE reads with MiXCR, one entry per CDR3 protein. The table shows roughly 90,000 distinct CDR3 sequences, with about 11% occurring only once. Whole-study results and caveats: There were significantly more large CDR3 similarity clusters among expanded TCRs than among controls.

The chain couples TRBV5-1 to TRBJ2-1, with 10 positions matching TRBD2. The sample was whole blood, taken in connection with sensitization to the hapten diphenylcyclopropenone (DPC). The origin of this receptor is a woman younger than 45 with alopecia areata. Some clones in this sample may be carry-over from other donors' samples. CDR3 sequence reads: CASSSPTSGIYNEQFF. The CDR3 region has the DNA TGCGCCAGCAGCTCACCCACTAGCGGGATCTACAATGAGCAGTTCTTC.